This TCR beta chain emerged from a study of regulatory T cells in long-lasting Graves disease. This clonotype has ten or more counts. TCR beta libraries were built with iRepertoire HTBI primers and Arm-PCR of CDR3 regions. TCRdb re-derived calls from the multiplex PCR reads in MiXCR, one entry per CDR3 protein. The table shows 350,000 to 550,000 distinct CDR3 sequences, with more than 13% occurring only once. This CDR3 is 17 amino acids long. Looked up from germline, CDR1 is LGHDT and CDR2 is YNNKEL (reference sequence). V lost 0 bases and J lost 12, with 23 bases in between. Time point denoted: newly diagnosed GD, antithyroid drugs for less than 3 months. Isolated PBMC RNA provided the starting material for the TCR library. The same specimen was also included in a second study, on T cells in Graves' hyperthyroidism and ophthalmopathy. From that paper: Clinicians diagnosed patients from clinical symptoms, serum thyroxine and TRAb, thyroid ultrasound and orbital computed tomography. The HTBI primer set served for first-round RT-PCR of the TCR CDR3. Most expanded thyroid clonotypes above 0.001 also appeared in blood. Ophthalmopathy was separated from stable hyperthyroidism by a 13 V-J model.

The source of this sequence is a woman in her thirties with Graves disease. The V gene is TRBV3-1, the J gene TRBJ1-4; D is perhaps TRBD1 (5 bases). The sequencing used peripheral blood mononuclear cells (PBMCs), collected at new diagnosis, from a patient treated with antithyroid drugs. For the CDR3, the DNA is TGTGCCAGCAGCCAAGATCCCGCCGGGACGGAGCTTTTGGAACTGTTTTTT. Residues: CASSQDPAGTELLELFF.